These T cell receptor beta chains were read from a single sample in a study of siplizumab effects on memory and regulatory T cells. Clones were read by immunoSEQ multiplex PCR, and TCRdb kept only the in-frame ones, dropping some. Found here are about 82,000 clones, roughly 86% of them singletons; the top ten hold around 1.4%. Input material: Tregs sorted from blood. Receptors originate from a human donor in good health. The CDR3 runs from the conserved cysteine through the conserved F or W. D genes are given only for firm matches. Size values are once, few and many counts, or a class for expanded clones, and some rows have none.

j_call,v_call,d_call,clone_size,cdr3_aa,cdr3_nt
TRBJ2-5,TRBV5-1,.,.,CASSPLGGTQYF,TGCGCCAGCAGCCCACTGGGGGGGACCCAGTACTTC
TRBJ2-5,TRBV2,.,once,CASRRYQETQYF,TGTGCCAGCAGACGGTACCAAGAGACCCAGTACTTC
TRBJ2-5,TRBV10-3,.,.,CAISARGLQETQYF,TGTGCCATCAGTGCCCGGGGGTTGCAAGAGACCCAGTACTTC
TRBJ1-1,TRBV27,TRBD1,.,CASSPVRGITEAFF,TGTGCCAGCAGCCCCGTCAGGGGGATTACTGAAGCTTTCTTT
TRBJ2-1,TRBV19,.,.,CASNKGGSSYNEQFF,TGTGCCAGTAATAAAGGCGGTAGCTCCTACAATGAGCAGTTCTTC
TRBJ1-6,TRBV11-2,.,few,CASSLGTDGNSPLHF,TGTGCCAGCAGCTTAGGGACGGATGGCAATTCACCCCTCCACTTT
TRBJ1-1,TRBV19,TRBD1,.,CASSIAGGPGTEAFF,TGTGCCAGTAGTATAGCAGGGGGGCCGGGCACTGAAGCTTTCTTT
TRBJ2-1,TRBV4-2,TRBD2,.,CASSQEPGGWGEQFF,TGTGCCAGCAGCCAAGAGCCCGGGGGGTGGGGCGAGCAGTTCTTC
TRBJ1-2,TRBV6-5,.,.,CASSYERSSWNGYTF,TGTGCCAGCAGTTACGAGAGGAGTAGTTGGAACGGCTACACCTTC
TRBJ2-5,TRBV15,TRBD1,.,CATSTGTGGRAETQYF,TGTGCCACCAGCACCGGGACAGGGGGCCGGGCCGAGACCCAGTACTTC
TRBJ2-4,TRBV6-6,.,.,CASRSYSGLAKNIQYF,TGTGCCAGCAGGTCATACTCGGGACTAGCCAAAAACATTCAGTACTTC
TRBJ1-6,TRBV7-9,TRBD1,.,CASSPTGGGGYNSPLHF,TGTGCCAGCAGCCCAACAGGGGGCGGGGGGTATAATTCACCCCTCCACTTT
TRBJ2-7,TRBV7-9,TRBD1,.,CASSSTGGVDEQYF,TGTGCCAGCAGCTCGACAGGGGGGGTCGACGAGCAGTACTTC
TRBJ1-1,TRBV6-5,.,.,CASSYSFQGYTEAFF,TGTGCCAGCAGTTACTCTTTCCAGGGATACACTGAAGCTTTCTTT
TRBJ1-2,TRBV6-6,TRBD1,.,CASSQSRDSYGYTF,TGTGCCAGCAGTCAAAGCCGGGACAGTTATGGCTACACCTTC
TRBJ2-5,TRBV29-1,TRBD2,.,CSARLAGETQYF,TGCAGCGCCCGACTAGCGGGAGAGACCCAGTACTTC
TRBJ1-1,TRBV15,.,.,CATSRRSLTFF,TGTGCCACCAGCAGGCGGAGTTTGACTTTCTTT
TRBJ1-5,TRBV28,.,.,CASSFGRPNQPQHF,TGTGCCAGCAGTTTCGGGAGACCCAATCAGCCCCAGCATTTT
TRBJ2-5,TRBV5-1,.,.,CASSWTFGETQYF,TGCGCCAGCAGCTGGACCTTTGGGGAGACCCAGTACTTC
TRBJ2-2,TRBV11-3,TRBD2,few,CASSFMGGGPETGELFF,TGTGCCAGCAGCTTTATGGGCGGGGGGCCCGAAACCGGGGAGCTGTTTTTT
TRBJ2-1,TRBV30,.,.,CAWSVQRQLANNEQFF,TGTGCCTGGAGTGTACAACGACAGTTAGCAAACAATGAGCAGTTCTTC
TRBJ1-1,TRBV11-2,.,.,CASSLKWDTEAFF,TGTGCCAGCAGCTTAAAGTGGGACACTGAAGCTTTCTTT